These 5 T cell receptor beta chains came from one sample sequenced in a study of post-analysis software for immune sequencing data. Unique molecular identifiers were built into the TCR beta cDNA libraries. TCRdb re-analysed the PCR reads in MiXCR, keeping a single row per CDR3 protein. Of about 770,000 distinct CDR3 sequences listed, 35% to 55% are singletons. Study results and caveats: Five TRBV segments, including TRBV5-6, TRBV5-1 and TRBV20-1, were more frequent in patients than controls.

The antigens for these receptors are not known. The specimen was blood. The receptors were gathered from a girl aged 5-17 years with multiple sclerosis.

For the CDR3, the DNA is TGCAGCGTTGAACTCAGGGGCTTCAGGAGAGGCTACACCTTC. This translates into CSVELRGFRRGYTF. J is TRBJ1-2 and V is TRBV29-1; D possibly corresponds to TRBD1 (6 bases). CDR1 SQVTM and CDR2 ANQGSEA come from the germline V gene. This CDR3 comprises 14 residues. V was clipped by 2 bases and J by 8 bases, with 18 bases between them.

J is TRBJ1-1 and V is TRBV5-1, with D tentatively TRBD1 (5 bases). Deletions cut 1 base from V and 0 bases from J, with 13 bases between. The V gene's germline CDR1 is SGHRS and CDR2 YFSETQ. The length of the CDR3 is 16 residues. The CDR3 sequence is CASSLKTAGLNTEAFF. The CDR3, as DNA: TGCGCCAGCAGCTTGAAAACGGCAGGGCTGAACACTGAAGCTTTCTTT.

The V gene is TRBV12-3 or TRBV12-4, the J gene TRBJ1-4; perhaps TRBD1 as D (5 bases). V was cut by 5 bases and J by 3 bases, with 19 bases left in between. This CDR3 has 17 amino acids. CDR3 coding DNA: TGTGCCAGCAGTCCACGCCCGATCGGGGCAGCTAATGAAAAACTGTTTTTT. This gives the protein CASSPRPIGAANEKLFF.

The chain combines TRBV6-8 with TRBJ2-1, with D possibly TRBD2 on 6 matching bases. The CDR3 contains 17 residues. Trimming took off 0 bases at V and 6 bases at J, with 18 bases between the two ends. In germline, CDR1 is MNHGY, CDR2 SAAAGT. The CDR3 reads CASSYSIGESGLNEQFF. CDR3 sequence (DNA): TGTGCCAGCAGTTACTCGATAGGGGAGAGCGGGCTCAATGAGCAGTTCTTC.

The CDR3 region is CASSARDTAETQYF. The CDR3 nucleotides read TGTGCCAGCAGCGCCCGGGACACGGCCGAGACCCAGTACTTC. The J gene is TRBJ2-5, the V gene TRBV11-3; D may be TRBD1 (6 bases). This CDR3 region has 14 residues. V shed 5 bases and J shed 5 bases, with 15 bases lying between them. Germline assignment: CDR1 SGHNT and CDR2 YENEEA.